This record looks at one TCR beta chain sequence and its context. Clones were read by immunoSEQ multiplex PCR, and TCRdb kept only the in-frame ones, dropping some. This sample has 600,000 or so clones, with around 96% found just once. This sample is drawn from a study of shared clonotypes between healthy human individuals. Study as a whole: Participating donors consisted of a couple of women and a few men aged 18 to 49.

The naive CD8 fraction comprised CD45RO-negative cells positively selected for CCR7 and excluded terminally differentiated effector memory CD45RA+ cells. HIV-negative, healthy adults without recent acute infections or vaccinations were the donors. The sample taken for sequencing was naive CD8+ T cells sorted from blood. The origin of this receptor is a woman younger than 45 in good health.

This CDR3 is CASSTEILNEQFF. CDR3 in DNA: TGTGCCAGCAGTACCGAAATTCTCAATGAGCAGTTCTTC. The chain uses TRBV27 and TRBJ2-1; D ambiguous. CDR3 length equals 13 residues. The V and J ends lost 5 bases and 6 bases respectively, with 11 bases between them. CDR1 MNHEY and CDR2 SMNVEV come from the germline V gene (reference sequence).